This T cell receptor (beta chain) came from a study of T cell changes during pregnancy in multiple sclerosis. The V gene's germline CDR1 is SGHAT and CDR2 FQDESV (reference sequence). V was trimmed by 5 bases and J by 5 bases, leaving 12 bases between them. The CDR3 extends over 13 amino acids. Assay: immunoSEQ multiplex PCR; the TCRdb copy retains only in-frame clones and omits some. This table has 35,000 or so clones, about nine tenths appearing once. The chain recombines TRBV11-1 with TRBJ1-2; weak D call: TRBD1 (5 bases). The specimen was CD4+ T cells from peripheral blood mononuclear cells, collected after pregnancy. This clonotype originated in a female donor in good health, enrolled as a control in a pregnancy study. CDR3 amino acids: CASSPVGGYGYTF. The CDR3 DNA reads TGTGCCAGCAGCCCGGTCGGGGGGTATGGCTACACCTTC.